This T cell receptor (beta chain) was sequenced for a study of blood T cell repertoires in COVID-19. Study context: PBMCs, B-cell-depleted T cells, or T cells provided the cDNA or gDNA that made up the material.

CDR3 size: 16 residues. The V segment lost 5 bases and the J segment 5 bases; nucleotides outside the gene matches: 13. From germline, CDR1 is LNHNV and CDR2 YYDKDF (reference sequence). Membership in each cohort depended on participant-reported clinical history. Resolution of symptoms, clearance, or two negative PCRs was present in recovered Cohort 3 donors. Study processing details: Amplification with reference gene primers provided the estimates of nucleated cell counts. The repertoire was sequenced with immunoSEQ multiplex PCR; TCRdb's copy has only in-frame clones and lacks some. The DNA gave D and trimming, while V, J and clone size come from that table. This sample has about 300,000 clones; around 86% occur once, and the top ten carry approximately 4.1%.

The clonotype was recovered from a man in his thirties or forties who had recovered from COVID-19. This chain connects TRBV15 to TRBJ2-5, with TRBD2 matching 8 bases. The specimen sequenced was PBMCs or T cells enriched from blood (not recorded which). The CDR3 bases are TGTGCCACCAGCCGATCAAGCGGGAGTTGGCGGGAGACCCAGTACTTC. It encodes CATSRSSGSWRETQYF.